These 28 T cell receptor beta chains were sequenced from one sample in a study of blood T cell repertoires in COVID-19. Sequenced by immunoSEQ multiplex PCR; TCRdb stores in-frame clones only, minus some. Of about 65,000 clones detected, around 93% appear once; the ten largest clones hold approximately 2.9%. Sample: peripheral blood. These receptors all stem from a man in his 70s with active COVID-19.

The rearrangement joins TRBV7-2 to TRBJ1-1; D perhaps matches TRBD1 (5 bases). Germline CDR1 and CDR2: SGHTA and FQGNSA. The CDR3 is 15 residues long. V lost 1 base to trimming and J lost 4 bases, with 13 bases between them. The CDR3 nucleotides read TGTGCCAGCAGCTTAGGTCGGGGAGGGGTCACTGAAGCTTTCTTT. This gives the protein CASSLGRGGVTEAFF.

The chain recombines TRBV5-1 with TRBJ1-4, with a weak D call TRBD1 (6 bases). V shed 0 bases and J shed 6 bases, with 12 bases lying between them. The CDR3 spans 15 residues. Germline CDR1 is SGHRS and CDR2 is YFSETQ. In DNA, the CDR3 is TGCGCCAGCAGCTTGGAGGGGGTTAGGGATGAAAAACTGTTTTTT. Protein product: CASSLEGVRDEKLFF.

The V gene is TRBV7-2, the J gene TRBJ2-1; D is ambiguous. The CDR3 loop spans 14 amino acids. The ends were cut back, 5 bases at V and 0 bases at J, with 8 bases in the middle. Germline V gene lookup returns CDR1 SGHTA and CDR2 FQGNSA. CDR3 nucleotide sequence: TGTGCCAGCAGCCCCTTCGGCTCCTACAATGAGCAGTTCTTC. Protein sequence: CASSPFGSYNEQFF.

This chain joins TRBV7-8 and TRBJ2-1; TRBD2 matches at 11 bases. Trimming cost V 0 bases and J 1 base; bases outside gene matches: 5. This CDR3 is 18 amino acids long. Germline lookup yields CDR1 SGHVS and CDR2 FQNEAQ. CDR3 in amino acids: CASSLALAGGGSYNEQFF. The DNA for the CDR3 is TGTGCCAGCAGCTTAGCGCTAGCGGGGGGTGGTTCCTACAATGAGCAGTTCTTC.

The chain joins TRBV6-6 to TRBJ1-1; no firm D call. Deletions cut 6 bases from V and 0 bases from J, with 8 bases between. Germline V lookup: CDR1 MNHNY, CDR2 SVGAGI (reference sequence). The CDR3 consists of 13 residues. The CDR3: CASSSVMNTEAFF. The CDR3 DNA sequence: TGTGCCAGCAGCTCGGTTATGAACACTGAAGCTTTCTTT.

This clone showed up just once. The chain uses TRBV6-1 and TRBJ2-3; 11 bases agree with TRBD2. Germline assignment: CDR1 MNHNS and CDR2 SASEGT. This CDR3 has 19 amino acids. After removal of 4 bases from V and 4 bases from J, the junction contained 16 bases not matched to a gene. The CDR3 is CASSAIAGGPSTGPDTQYF. In DNA form, the CDR3 reads TGTGCCAGCAGTGCCATAGCGGGGGGGCCCTCAACCGGTCCAGATACGCAGTATTTT.

The V gene is TRBV6-5, the J gene TRBJ2-5; 13 bases are a match to TRBD2. The CDR3 spans 14 residues. V gave up 6 bases and J gave up 4 bases; unmatched junction bases: 2. CDR1 is MNHEY and CDR2 is SVGAGI in the germline V gene. CDR3 amino acids: CASRRTSGGETQYF. The CDR3, as DNA: TGTGCCAGCAGACGGACTAGCGGGGGAGAGACCCAGTACTTC.

The gene calls are TRBV2 and TRBJ1-4; 9 nucleotides match TRBD1. The germline V gene encodes CDR1 SNHLY and CDR2 FYNNEI. Unmatched junction bases numbered 7, after V lost 6 bases and J lost 5 bases. This CDR3 contains 15 residues. The CDR3 spells CASRRTGVANEKLFF. In DNA form, the CDR3 reads TGTGCCAGCAGAAGGACAGGGGTTGCCAATGAAAAACTGTTTTTT.

The chain joins TRBV24-1 to TRBJ2-5; weak D call: TRBD1 (5 bases). CDR3 size: 13 residues. V was pared by 5 bases and J by 4 bases, with 10 bases between. Germline CDR1 reads KGHDR; CDR2 reads SFDVKD. CDR3 nucleotides: TGTGCCACCAGTGTGGCAGGGATAGAGACCCAGTACTTC. The encoded protein is CATSVAGIETQYF.

The chain joins TRBV6-6 to TRBJ2-7, with D perhaps matching TRBD2 (5 bases). The germline CDR1 and CDR2 sequences are MNHNY and SVGAGI (reference sequence). CDR3 size: 18 residues. Trimming removed 5 bases from V and 3 bases from J, with 26 bases in between. CDR3 protein: CASSPTSSRGSRLYEQYF. The DNA of the CDR3 is TGTGCCAGCAGTCCTACCTCTTCCCGGGGTTCCCGGCTCTACGAGCAGTACTTC.

V gene TRBV27 combines with J gene TRBJ2-1; D perhaps matches TRBD2 (7 bases). Deletions cut 5 bases from V and 7 bases from J, with 18 bases between. The CDR3 spans 15 residues. CDR1 and CDR2 (germline): MNHEY, SMNVEV (reference sequence). The CDR3 DNA reads as TGTGCCAGCAGTAGCCCGGGGCGGGGGCTTAATGAGCAGTTCTTC. It yields the protein CASSSPGRGLNEQFF.

The gene calls are TRBV14 and TRBJ1-1; maybe TRBD1 (5 bases). The CDR3 is 17 residues long. V lost 1 base to trimming and J lost 5 bases, with 20 bases between them. CDR1 and CDR2 (germline): SGHDN, FVKESK. The chain's CDR3 is CASSQGVGAPFRTEAFF. CDR3 nucleotides: TGTGCCAGCAGCCAAGGTGTAGGGGCCCCTTTTCGGACTGAAGCTTTCTTT. Supplemented by reference TRBV14 and TRBJ1-1, the full variable domain reads EAGVTQFPSHSVIEKGQTVTLRCDPISGHDNLYWYRRVMGKEIKFLLHFVKESKQDESGMPNNRFLAERTGGTYSTLKVQPAELEDSGVYFCASSQGVGAPFRTEAFFGQGTRLTVV.

The gene calls are TRBV20-1 and TRBJ2-4, with TRBD2 identical over 9 bases. Germline lookup yields CDR1 DFQATT and CDR2 SNEGSKA (reference sequence). The CDR3 spans 16 residues. The V gene end was trimmed by 3 bases and the J gene end by 8 bases; junction bases not matched to a gene: 14. CDR3 nucleotide sequence: TGCAGTGCTAGTGTGGTTGCGGGGGGGGATTTTGACATTCAGTACTTC. Translation: CSASVVAGGDFDIQYF.

V gene TRBV12-3 or TRBV12-4 combines with J gene TRBJ1-6, with D possibly matching TRBD1 (6 bases). Between the trimmed V and J ends, which lost 6 bases and 9 bases, there was a span of 9 bases. This CDR3 spans 12 amino acids. The CDR3 DNA follows: TGTGCCAGCAGGGGGGCCGGTTCACCCCTCCACTTT. Translating gives CASRGAGSPLHF.

This clone was counted a single time. The rearrangement joins TRBV19 to TRBJ2-2; possibly TRBD2 for D (6 bases). V lost 1 base to trimming and J lost 0 bases, with 9 bases between them. CDR1 LNHDA and CDR2 SQIVND come from the germline V gene (reference sequence). The CDR3 spans 16 residues. In nucleotides, the CDR3 is TGTGCCAGTAGTATAGCTGGGACTTCGAACACCGGGGAGCTGTTTTTT. Amino acids: CASSIAGTSNTGELFF.

V and J are TRBV2 and TRBJ1-1, with a possible D match to TRBD1 (6 bases). The CDR3 extends over 13 amino acids. V dropped 7 bases and J dropped 1 base, with 10 bases sitting between them. Looked up from germline, CDR1 is SNHLY and CDR2 is FYNNEI. The CDR3 reads CASTGTPNTEAFF. Here the CDR3 DNA reads TGTGCCAGCACCGGGACACCGAACACTGAAGCTTTCTTT.

The chain couples TRBV7-9 to TRBJ2-2; D uncertain. Trimming pared 0 bases from V and 9 bases from J, leaving 8 bases between. Germline values: CDR1 SEHNR, CDR2 FQNEAQ (reference sequence). CDR3 length: 13 amino acids. CDR3 nucleotides: TGTGCCAGCAGCTTAGCTCTCCCCCGGGAGCTGTTTTTT. Its protein is CASSLALPRELFF.

The chain has TRBV7-6 and TRBJ2-6; D is ambiguous. The CDR3 sequence is 17 residues long. Trimming left V 1 base short and J 0 bases short, with 10 bases between. The germline V gene has CDR1 SGHVS and CDR2 FNYEAQ. The CDR3: CASSLGGGVSGANVLTF. The CDR3 DNA is TGTGCCAGCAGCTTAGGAGGCGGAGTCTCTGGGGCCAACGTCCTGACTTTC.

The rearrangement links TRBV6-5 to TRBJ2-1; D possibly corresponds to TRBD2 (7 bases). The germline gives CDR1 MNHEY, CDR2 SVGAGI. The CDR3 sequence is 15 residues long. With 7 bases removed from V and 10 bases from J, the gap between germline ends came to 23 bases. CDR3 nucleotide sequence: TGTGCCAGCACCCCGATGGGGCGGGGGCACGGGGAGCAGTTCTTC. Its protein is CASTPMGRGHGEQFF.

The gene calls are TRBV19 and TRBJ2-7; 10 bases align to TRBD1. The CDR3 covers 14 residues. The V gene end was trimmed by 8 bases and the J gene end by 4 bases; junction bases not matched to a gene: 8. Germline assignment: CDR1 LNHDA and CDR2 SQIVND (reference sequence). The CDR3 reads CASSTGTGEYEQYF. The CDR3 DNA sequence: TGTGCCAGTTCTACCGGGACAGGGGAGTACGAGCAGTACTTC.

The rearrangement joins TRBV9 to TRBJ2-2; 8 bases are a match to TRBD2. From germline, CDR1 is SGDLS and CDR2 YYNGEE. The V gene end was trimmed by 0 bases and the J gene end by 0 bases; junction bases not matched to a gene: 1. The CDR3 has 16 amino acids. The CDR3 loop is CASSVVAGSNTGELFF. The CDR3, as DNA: TGTGCCAGCAGCGTAGTAGCGGGGTCGAACACCGGGGAGCTGTTTTTT. The entire variable domain, with the rest obtained from reference TRBV9 and TRBJ2-2, is as follows: DSGVTQTPKHLITATGQRVTLRCSPRSGDLSVYWYQQSLDQGLQFLIQYYNGEERAKGNILERFSAQQFPDLHSELNLSSLELGDSALYFCASSVVAGSNTGELFFGEGSRLTVL.

This chain uses TRBV2 with TRBJ2-2; unclear D gene. The CDR3 runs to 14 residues. In germline, CDR1 is SNHLY, CDR2 FYNNEI. The V gene lost 0 bases and the J gene lost 4 bases, with 6 bases spanning the gap. CDR3 sequence: CASSEARSTGELFF. DNA for the CDR3: TGTGCCAGCAGTGAAGCGAGAAGCACCGGGGAGCTGTTTTTT.

The chain employs TRBV7-3 and TRBJ2-5; TRBD1 agrees at 7 bases. The CDR3 extends over 13 amino acids. From germline, CDR1 is SGHTA and CDR2 FQGTGA. V dropped 6 bases and J dropped 3; count of bases not matched to a gene: 4. CDR3 in DNA: TGTGCCAGCAGTCAGGGACAGAAAGAGACCCAGTACTTC. It translates to CASSQGQKETQYF.

The chain is built from TRBV5-1 and TRBJ2-1; D not certain. Trimming shortened V by 0 bases and J by 8 bases, and 12 bases separated the two germline ends. This CDR3 contains 14 residues. Looked up from germline, CDR1 is SGHRS and CDR2 is YFSETQ. CDR3 sequence reads: CASSLDSRVYEQFF. For the CDR3, the DNA is TGCGCCAGCAGCTTGGATTCCCGGGTATATGAGCAGTTCTTC.

The genes are TRBV5-8 and TRBJ2-1; tentative D call: TRBD1 (6 bases). CDR1 is SGHTS, CDR2 YDEGEE, per germline. The CDR3 sequence is 16 residues long. V lost 2 bases and J lost 7, with 19 bases in between. The CDR3: CASSFIQGLRGNEQFF. The CDR3 region has the DNA TGTGCCAGCAGCTTCATACAGGGCTTACGTGGGAATGAGCAGTTCTTC.

DNA for the CDR3: TGTGCCAGCAGTTTTGGACTAGCGGGATTTTTTTACGAGCAGTACGTC. The encoded protein is CASSFGLAGFFYEQYV. J is TRBJ2-7 and V is TRBV5-5; 12 bases are shared with TRBD2. Germline CDR1 reads SGHKS; CDR2 reads YYEKEE (reference sequence). V trimming: 5 bases; J trimming: 4 bases; junction bases outside the gene matches: 10. The CDR3 extends over 16 amino acids.

V gene TRBV5-1 combines with J gene TRBJ2-3; D unresolved. Looked up from germline, CDR1 is SGHRS and CDR2 is YFSETQ. The CDR3 length is 14 residues. Trimming left V 0 bases short and J 6 bases short, with 11 bases between. The CDR3 nucleotides are TGCGCCAGCAGCTTGGAAGTAGCAGCCGATACGCAGTATTTT. Translating it yields CASSLEVAADTQYF.

The chain uses TRBV19 and TRBJ1-5, with no clear D. The germline V and J ends were trimmed by 3 bases and 0 bases, with 9 bases remaining between them. Germline assignment: CDR1 LNHDA and CDR2 SQIVND (reference sequence). The CDR3 consists of 15 residues. This CDR3 is CASSIKDNSNQPQHF. The DNA for the CDR3 is TGTGCCAGTAGTATTAAAGACAATAGCAATCAGCCCCAGCATTTT.